These T cell receptor beta chains were read from a single sample in a study of blood T cell repertoires in COVID-19. TCRdb's table, derived via immunoSEQ multiplex PCR, lists solely in-frame clones and lacks some. The profile shows roughly 150,000 clones, roughly nine tenths of them singletons. The source material was peripheral blood. Source of these receptors: a man in his fifties or sixties with active or convalescent COVID-19. The CDR3 runs from the conserved cysteine through the conserved F or W. A D gene is named only where the DNA matches it firmly. Rows may omit the clone size; those that give it use once, few, many or a size class.

J gene | D gene | V gene | clone size | CDR3 DNA | CDR3 protein
TRBJ2-2 | TRBD1 | TRBV5-6 | - | TGTGCCACCGAGGGACAGGGGACCACCGGGGAGCTGTTTTTT | CATEGQGTTGELFF
TRBJ1-2 | TRBD1 | TRBV12-5 | - | TGTGCTAGTGGTTTCGGCCCAGGGGGGTATGGCTACACCTTC | CASGFGPGGYGYTF
TRBJ1-5 | TRBD1 | TRBV4-1 | once | TGCGCCAGCAGCCAAGGGACAGGGAGCAATCAGCCCCAGCATTTT | CASSQGTGSNQPQHF
TRBJ2-2 | TRBD2 | TRBV3-1/TRBV3-2 | - | TGTGCCAGCAGACCGAGGACTAGCGGGAGGGCCGCCGGGGAGCTGTTTTTT | CASRPRTSGRAAGELFF
TRBJ2-3 | TRBD2 | TRBV7-2 | - | TGTGCCAGCAGCTCTACGGGGGGGAACACAGATACGCAGTATTTT | CASSSTGGNTDTQYF
TRBJ1-2 | TRBD1 | TRBV7-8 | - | TGTGCCAGCAGCCGAGGGACAGGCTATGGCTACACCTTC | CASSRGTGYGYTF
TRBJ2-7 | TRBD1 | TRBV10-3 | - | TGTGCCATCAGCGACCAACAGGGGTTCGAGCAGTACTTC | CAISDQQGFEQYF
TRBJ1-3 | TRBD1 | TRBV5-3 | - | TGTGCCAGAAGCTTGGCAGGGGGAAGAAACACCATATATTTT | CARSLAGGRNTIYF
TRBJ2-2 | - | TRBV7-7 | - | TGTGCCAGCAGCCCAGCAGGGGTCACGAACACCGGGGAGCTGTTTTTT | CASSPAGVTNTGELFF
TRBJ1-3 | - | TRBV5-1 | - | TGCGCCAGCAGCTTAAACGGGCAGGGTATAAACACCATATATTTT | CASSLNGQGINTIYF
TRBJ1-4 | TRBD1 | TRBV5-1 | - | TGCGCCAGCAGCCCTGGACAGGGTGAGGAAAAACTGTTTTTT | CASSPGQGEEKLFF
TRBJ2-6 | - | TRBV5-1 | - | TGCGCCAGCAGCGCCCAGGGCTCTGGGGCCAACGTCCTGACTTTC | CASSAQGSGANVLTF
TRBJ1-1 | - | TRBV2 | - | TGTGCCAGCAGGGCTGACAGTAACGAAGCTTTCTTT | CASRADSNEAFF
TRBJ1-2 | TRBD1 | TRBV10-3 | - | TGTGCCATCAGTGTGGGGGGACAGGGGGCCGACTATGGCTACACCTTC | CAISVGGQGADYGYTF
TRBJ2-3 | TRBD2 | TRBV5-4 | once | TGTGCCAGCAGCCGGGAGGTAGCCACAGATACGCAGTATTTT | CASSREVATDTQYF
TRBJ1-1 | - | TRBV3-1/TRBV3-2 | - | TGTGCCAGCAGCCAAGTGGAGGGGTACGCTTTCTTT | CASSQVEGYAFF
TRBJ1-5 | - | TRBV28 | - | TGTGCCAGCGGAGTCCTAGATCAGCCCCAGCATTTT | CASGVLDQPQHF
TRBJ1-1 | - | TRBV2 | - | TGTGCCAGCAGTGAAGCACCCCCGGGTATCGGTGAAGCTTTCTTT | CASSEAPPGIGEAFF
TRBJ2-7 | - | TRBV27 | - | TGTGCCAGCAGTTCGCGTCGGGGAGCCTACGAGCAGTACTTC | CASSSRRGAYEQYF
TRBJ2-5 | TRBD2 | TRBV5-4 | - | TGTGCCAGCAGCTCGAGCGGGACTAGCGGGGCCAAAGAGACCCAGTACTTC | CASSSSGTSGAKETQYF
TRBJ1-3 | - | TRBV3-1/TRBV3-2 | - | TGTGCCAGCAGCCCGCTAGACAGGCACTCTGGAAACACCATATATTTT | CASSPLDRHSGNTIYF
TRBJ1-1 | - | TRBV28 | once | TGTGCCAGCAGTTTAAACAGTCTCGCTGAAGCTTTCTTT | CASSLNSLAEAFF
TRBJ2-1 | TRBD2 | TRBV19 | - | TGTGCCAGTAGGCTACACATTTTGATCGCGGGAGCGTCAATGTACAATGAGCAGTTCTTC | CASRLHILIAGASMYNEQFF
TRBJ1-3 | TRBD1 | TRBV4-1 | - | TGCGCCAGCAGCCAAGGTGACAGGGGGCACGGAAACACCATATATTTT | CASSQGDRGHGNTIYF
TRBJ2-7 | - | TRBV23-1 | - | TGCGCCAGCAGTCAAAGGAGAGGGAGAGCCCAACCCCTCTTCTACGAGCAGTACTTC | CASSQRRGRAQPLFYEQYF
TRBJ1-2 | TRBD1 | TRBV7-2 | few | TGTGCCAGCAGTCCGGCGACAGGGGGTAGTGGCTACACCTTC | CASSPATGGSGYTF
TRBJ2-3 | TRBD2 | TRBV30 | once | TGTGCCTGGAGTCCCAAGGGGACTAGTAGAGATACGCAGTATTTT | CAWSPKGTSRDTQYF
TRBJ1-6 | - | TRBV27 | - | TGTGCCAGCAGCAATCCGGGGAGCTCCTATAATTCACCCCTCCACTTT | CASSNPGSSYNSPLHF
TRBJ2-7 | TRBD1 | TRBV6-1 | - | TGTGCCAGCAGTGAAAGTGGGACAGTTTCATACGAGCAGTACTTC | CASSESGTVSYEQYF
TRBJ2-2 | TRBD2 | TRBV6-5 | - | TGTGCCAGCAGTTCCCCCGGGACTAGAGGTACCGGGGAGCTGTTTTTT | CASSSPGTRGTGELFF
TRBJ1-2 | TRBD1 | TRBV3-1/TRBV3-2 | - | TGTGCCAGCAGCCAAGCTCGGACAGGTGCTAACTATGGCTACACCTTC | CASSQARTGANYGYTF
TRBJ2-5 | TRBD2 | TRBV7-9 | - | TGTGCCAGCAGCCTAGGTGGACTAGCGGGAGGGCAAGAGACCCAGTACTTC | CASSLGGLAGGQETQYF
TRBJ2-1 | - | TRBV6-5 | - | TGTGCCAGCAGTTACACGACTCCACGCAATGAGCAGTTCTTC | CASSYTTPRNEQFF
TRBJ1-1 | - | TRBV18 | - | TGTGCCAGCTCACCGGTTAAGACAGACTCGGTAACTGAAGCTTTCTTT | CASSPVKTDSVTEAFF
TRBJ2-7 | TRBD2 | TRBV5-5 | - | TGTGCCAGCAGCTTGGATTTAGGGGAGGGAAACTACGAGCAGTACTTC | CASSLDLGEGNYEQYF
TRBJ2-7 | TRBD1 | TRBV9 | - | TGTGCCAGCAGCGTAGACCCAGGGGGCATCTACGAGCAGTACTTC | CASSVDPGGIYEQYF
TRBJ2-1 | TRBD2 | TRBV9 | once | TGTGCCAGCAGCCATCCTCAGGGGACTAGCGGGAGGGCGAATGAGCAGTTCTTC | CASSHPQGTSGRANEQFF
TRBJ2-2 | - | TRBV10-1 | - | TGCGCCAGCAGTGCCGGGACAACGGCCGGGGAGCTGTTTTTT | CASSAGTTAGELFF
TRBJ2-7 | TRBD1 | TRBV7-2 | - | TGTGCCAGCAGCTTCTCCGGGACAGGGGGGAGCTCCTACGAGCAGTACTTC | CASSFSGTGGSSYEQYF
TRBJ1-3 | - | TRBV5-4 | - | TGTGCCAGCAGCTTGGACACAGGGTCCGGAAACACCATATATTTT | CASSLDTGSGNTIYF
TRBJ1-1 | TRBD1 | TRBV7-9 | - | TGTGCCAGCAGCTTAGCTTATGACAGGGGCACTGAAGCTTTCTTT | CASSLAYDRGTEAFF
TRBJ2-3 | - | TRBV5-1 | - | TGCGCCAGCAGCTTTGTGACACCAGAGACGCAGTATTTT | CASSFVTPETQYF
TRBJ2-7 | TRBD2 | TRBV19 | - | TGTGCCAGTAGTACCACCGGGACTAGCTACGAGCAGTACTTC | CASSTTGTSYEQYF
TRBJ1-6 | - | TRBV21-1 | once | TGTGCCAGCAGCCTACCGGGACAGGGTTGTTCACCCCTCCACTTT | CASSLPGQGCSPLHF
TRBJ1-2 | - | TRBV6-5 | - | TGTGCCAGCAGTTCCGCAGGGCACTATGGCTACACCTTC | CASSSAGHYGYTF
TRBJ1-4 | - | TRBV18 | - | TGTGCCAGCTCACAAACCGGGTTCTCCTCCCTTTCAACTAATGAAAAACTGTTTTTT | CASSQTGFSSLSTNEKLFF